The clone carrying this TCR beta chain was detected only once. This sample is part of a study of blood T cell repertoires in COVID-19. Study-level information: Samples taken during acute and convalescent COVID-19 were collected in the United States, Italy and Spain. PBMCs, B-cell-depleted T cells, or T cells were the source of the cDNA or gDNA that made up the material.

In the original processing: It was from reference gene primer amplification that nucleated cell counts were estimated. The data were produced by immunoSEQ multiplex PCR, yet TCRdb's version contains in-frame clones alone and is incomplete. That table furnishes V, J and clone size, whereas the DNA furnished D and trimming. The sample records around 80,000 clones, about 88% being singletons. V was clipped by 1 base and J by 3 bases, with 6 bases between them. The CDR3 runs to 13 residues. This clonotype was sampled from a human donor in a cohort sampled during active COVID-19. The sequenced sample was peripheral blood. This chain connects TRBV12-3 or TRBV12-4 to TRBJ1-1, with a possible D match to TRBD1 (5 bases). CDR3 DNA sequence: TGTGCCAGCAGTTTAGGACAGTACACTGAAGCTTTCTTT. Translating it yields CASSLGQYTEAFF.